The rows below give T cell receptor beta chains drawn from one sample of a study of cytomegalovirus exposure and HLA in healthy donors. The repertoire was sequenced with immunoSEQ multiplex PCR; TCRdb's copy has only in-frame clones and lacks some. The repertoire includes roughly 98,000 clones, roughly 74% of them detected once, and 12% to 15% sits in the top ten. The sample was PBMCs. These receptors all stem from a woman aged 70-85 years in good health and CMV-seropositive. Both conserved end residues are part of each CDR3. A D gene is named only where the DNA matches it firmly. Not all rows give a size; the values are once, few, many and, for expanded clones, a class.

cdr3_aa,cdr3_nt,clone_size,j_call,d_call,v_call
CASSLGGSGSYNEQFF,TGCGCCAGCAGCTTGGGCGGTAGCGGGAGTTACAATGAGCAGTTCTTC,once,TRBJ2-1,TRBD2,TRBV5-1
CASEDREAFF,TGTGCCAGCGAGGACAGGGAAGCTTTCTTT,.,TRBJ1-1,TRBD1,TRBV6-5
CASSSAFGTSGYNEQFF,TGCGCCAGCAGCTCCGCCTTCGGGACTAGCGGCTACAATGAGCAGTTCTTC,once,TRBJ2-1,TRBD2,TRBV5-1
CASSYLDGTYEQYF,TGTGCCAGCAGTTACCTCGACGGGACCTACGAGCAGTACTTC,once,TRBJ2-7,.,TRBV6-6
CASSIGPLGGQETQYF,TGCGCCAGCAGCATTGGGCCCCTCGGGGGCCAAGAGACCCAGTACTTC,.,TRBJ2-5,.,TRBV5-1
CASSLAGTGPNNEQFF,TGCGCCAGCAGCTTGGCCGGGACAGGGCCAAACAATGAGCAGTTCTTC,.,TRBJ2-1,TRBD1,TRBV5-1
CASSLEVGGSNTGELFF,TGTGCCAGCAGCTTAGAGGTGGGAGGGTCGAACACCGGGGAGCTGTTTTTT,.,TRBJ2-2,TRBD2,TRBV7-6
CASSVGTGWNQPQHF,TGTGCCAGCAGTGTTGGTACAGGGTGGAATCAGCCCCAGCATTTT,.,TRBJ1-5,.,TRBV2
CASSVVDRGSPLHF,TGTGCCAGCAGCGTAGTCGACAGAGGTTCACCCCTCCACTTT,.,TRBJ1-6,.,TRBV9
CASSQGGGSFNQPQHF,TGCGCCAGCAGCCAAGGAGGGGGATCCTTCAATCAGCCCCAGCATTTT,.,TRBJ1-5,.,TRBV4-1
CASSLPLWTSGGAADTQYF,TGTGCCAGCAGCTTACCCCTATGGACTAGCGGGGGGGCTGCAGATACGCAGTATTTT,.,TRBJ2-3,TRBD2,TRBV7-9
CASSYSRGWTEAFF,TGTGCCAGCAGTTACTCACGGGGATGGACTGAAGCTTTCTTT,few,TRBJ1-1,.,TRBV6-5
CASLEGANVLTF,TGTGCCAGCTTAGAGGGGGCCAACGTCCTGACTTTC,.,TRBJ2-6,.,TRBV28
CASSLFSGTGELFF,TGTGCCAGCAGTTTATTTAGCGGCACCGGGGAGCTGTTTTTT,.,TRBJ2-2,.,TRBV27
CASSPGVGNTIYF,TGTGCCAGCAGTCCCGGGGTTGGAAACACCATATATTTT,.,TRBJ1-3,.,TRBV6-5
CASSSSSVSYEQYF,TGTGCCAGCAGTTCCTCATCTGTTTCCTACGAGCAGTACTTC,.,TRBJ2-7,.,TRBV6-6